This T cell receptor beta chain was identified in a study of cytomegalovirus exposure and HLA in healthy donors. Points from the study as a whole: According to an earlier analysis, most TCR beta V segments yielded productive rearrangements about 87% or about 30% of the time. DRB1 had the most TCR associations and HLA-C the fewest, a later analysis found, with rates varying by HLA locus. Researchers reported in a later analysis that a missense DCLRE1C variant was tied to TCR beta V- and J-gene trimming.

PCR was performed using 60 Vbeta and 13 Jbeta primers. Clones were read by immunoSEQ multiplex PCR, and TCRdb kept only the in-frame ones, dropping some. In the table there are some 190,000 clones, roughly 80% of which are singletons. A note on this clone: Its antigen is not identified.

The CDR3 runs 17 residues. With 2 bases clipped from V and 1 base from J, the junction kept 5 bases outside the gene matches. Germline lookup yields CDR1 MNHEY and CDR2 SMNVEV (reference sequence). Source material: PBMCs. This sequence originates from a male donor in good health and CMV-seronegative. The genes are TRBV27 and TRBJ2-3; 11 bases map to TRBD1. The CDR3 loop reads CASSLGGQGVGTDTQYF. The DNA of the CDR3 is TGTGCCAGCAGTTTAGGGGGACAGGGGGTCGGCACAGATACGCAGTATTTT.